This T cell receptor beta chain was profiled in a study of regulatory T cells in long-lasting Graves disease. General study results and limits: Persistent disease preferred TRBV28, TRBJ1-2 and TRBJ2-5. Possibly, too few samples lowered accuracy.

In building TCR beta libraries, iRepertoire HTBI primers were used together with Arm-PCR of CDR3 regions. TCRdb re-derived calls from the multiplex PCR reads in MiXCR, one entry per CDR3 protein. The table shows hundreds of thousands of distinct CDR3 sequences, with roughly 15% occurring only once. The sample holds a few counts of this clonotype. As yet, its antigen is unknown. This CDR3 is built from 16 residues. The junction had 6 bases not matched to a gene; V was cut back by 4 bases and J by 1 base. Germline CDR1 SGHRS, CDR2 YFSETQ. Time point given: newly diagnosed GD, antithyroid drugs for less than 3 months. The TCR library used RNA extracted from PBMCs. The sample was also reused in another study, on T cells in Graves' hyperthyroidism and ophthalmopathy. That work contributes: Ophthalmopathy was model-predicted a median about 6 months pre-onset.

This TCR came from a woman aged 30 to 39 with Graves disease. Sample: peripheral blood mononuclear cells (PBMCs), taken at new diagnosis, from a patient treated with antithyroid drugs. The chain joins TRBV5-1 to TRBJ2-4, with 9 bases matching TRBD2. CDR3 region: CASSVSSGAAKNIQYF. The CDR3 DNA reads TGCGCCAGCAGCGTCTCTAGCGGGGCGGCCAAAAACATTCAGTACTTC. The complete variable domain, with remaining parts taken from reference TRBV5-1 and TRBJ2-4, reads KAGVTQTPRYLIKTRGQQVTLSCSPISGHRSVSWYQQTPGQGLQFLFEYFSETQRNKGNFPGRFSGRQFSNSRSEMNVSTLELGDSALYLCASSVSSGAAKNIQYFGAGTRLSVL.